These 26 T cell receptor beta chains were all obtained from the same sample, sequenced in a study of monozygotic twins with inflammatory bowel disease. TCRdb re-called the 5' RACE reads, yielding one record per CDR3 amino acid sequence without DNA. The table lists around 400,000 distinct CDR3 sequences. The material sequenced was blood. Receptors were obtained from a human donor with ulcerative colitis or Crohn's disease, or a healthy co-twin of an affected twin (not recorded which).

The chain employs TRBV25-1 and TRBJ1-1; the TCRdb call, TRBD1, lacks DNA for checking. Germline loops: CDR1 MGHDK, CDR2 SYGVNS. CDR3 length: 19 residues. The CDR3 spells CASSVERVARGRVNTEAFF.

V gene TRBV7-9 combines with J gene TRBJ1-6; without DNA, the TCRdb call of TRBD1 cannot be checked. Germline CDR1 SEHNR, CDR2 FQNEAQ (reference sequence). There are 15 residues in the CDR3. CDR3 sequence reads: CASSSDGTGGEPLHF.

The chain's CDR3 is CATSRGGTANYNEQFF. The chain is built from TRBV15 and TRBJ2-1; TCRdb designates TRBD1, a call that cannot be tested without DNA. The CDR3 has 16 amino acids. Looked up from germline, CDR1 is LNHNV and CDR2 is YYDKDF (reference sequence).

The rearrangement uses TRBV5-6 and TRBJ1-2; there is no DNA to check the TCRdb D call of TRBD1. Looked up from germline, CDR1 is SGHDT and CDR2 is YYEEEE. CDR3 size: 14 residues. CDR3 loop: CASSLDRGTHGYTF.

The chain joins TRBV7-9 to TRBJ1-1. Germline-derived CDR1 and CDR2 are SEHNR and FQNEAQ (reference sequence). CDR3 size: 11 residues. CDR3 sequence reads: CANSSNTEAFF.

The chain employs TRBV7-2 and TRBJ2-4. The germline V gene has CDR1 SGHTA and CDR2 FQGNSA. This CDR3 spans 16 amino acids. The CDR3 here is CASSPRTSVAKNIQYF.

The V and J genes are TRBV30 and TRBJ1-3; TCRdb lists TRBD1, though no DNA is available to test this call. Germline CDR1 reads GTSNPN; CDR2 reads SVGIG (reference sequence). The CDR3 spans 13 residues. The CDR3 sequence: CAWSRGPGNTIYF. The complete variable domain, with remaining parts taken from reference TRBV30 and TRBJ1-3, reads SQTIHQWPATLVQPVGSPLSLECTVEGTSNPNLYWYRQAAGRGLQLLFYSVGIGQISSEVPQNLSASRPQDRQFILSSKKLLLSDSGFYLCAWSRGPGNTIYFGEGSWLTVV.

The V and J genes are TRBV12-3 or TRBV12-4 and TRBJ2-3. The CDR3 runs 12 residues. CDR3 amino acids: CASSSFGDTQYF.

The chain employs TRBV24-1 and TRBJ2-3; TCRdb reports TRBD1, a call that lacks DNA to check it against. The germline V gene has CDR1 KGHDR and CDR2 SFDVKD. The CDR3 has 16 amino acids. The CDR3 is CATSDFRGTGTDTQYF.

V usage is TRBV6-2 or TRBV6-3 and J usage is TRBJ2-5; as DNA is missing, the TRBD2 call by TCRdb cannot be tested. Germline-derived CDR1 and CDR2 are MNHEY and SVGEGT. The CDR3 runs 20 residues. The CDR3 is CASSRLDVVAGGPDSETQYF.

The V call is TRBV6-2 or TRBV6-3, the J call TRBJ2-1; TCRdb lists TRBD1, though no DNA is available to test this call. This CDR3 region has 21 residues. CDR1 MNHEY and CDR2 SVGEGT come from the germline V gene. The CDR3 protein is CASSSTALRGRLQPKPNEQFF.

The V and J genes are TRBV27 and TRBJ2-3; no DNA is available, so the TRBD1 call from TCRdb remains unchecked. The CDR3 totals 17 residues. Germline CDR1 is MNHEY and CDR2 is SMNVEV (reference sequence). CDR3 region: CASSLSGPQGSTDTQYF.

The rearrangement joins TRBV6-1 to TRBJ2-7; the TRBD1 assignment by TCRdb is unverifiable without DNA. Germline loops: CDR1 MNHNS, CDR2 SASEGT. This CDR3 is built from 14 residues. The CDR3 loop reads CASTAGTGGKEQYF.

The chain joins TRBV10-3 to TRBJ2-3; TCRdb's D call, TRBD1, is unchecked because there is no DNA. The CDR3 sequence is 14 residues long. Germline CDR1 and CDR2: ENHRY and SYGVKD. The CDR3 sequence: CAIRTATSTDTQYF.

The rearrangement uses TRBV15 and TRBJ2-5; TCRdb calls TRBD2, which cannot be checked without DNA. CDR3 size: 15 residues. CDR1 and CDR2 from the germline V gene are LNHNV and YYDKDF (reference sequence). The CDR3 here is CATSGTRRVQETQYF.

The chain combines TRBV28 with TRBJ2-3; the D call of TRBD1 rests on TCRdb alone, since no DNA is present to check it. Per the germline V gene, CDR1 is MDHEN and CDR2 is SYDVKM. The CDR3 is 15 residues long. This CDR3 reads CATRGPTHYTDTQYF.

The CDR3: CASSLAGGGYGYTF. V gene TRBV7-2 combines with J gene TRBJ1-2; without DNA, the TCRdb call of TRBD1 cannot be checked. The CDR3 is made up of 14 amino acids. Germline-derived CDR1 and CDR2 are SGHTA and FQGNSA.

This chain links TRBV20-1 with TRBJ2-3. Germline V gene data show CDR1 as DFQATT and CDR2 as SNEGSKA (reference sequence). This CDR3 spans 11 amino acids. The CDR3 here is CSASRSNTQYF.

The rearrangement joins TRBV11-2 to TRBJ2-7; TCRdb lists TRBD2, though no DNA is available to test this call. The germline V gene encodes CDR1 SGHAT and CDR2 FQNNGV. This CDR3 contains 15 residues. The CDR3 loop is CASSLDHGETYEQYF.

The chain employs TRBV30 and TRBJ2-7. The germline CDR1 and CDR2 sequences are GTSNPN and SVGIG (reference sequence). This CDR3 has 13 residues. CDR3 region: CAWSVSATYEQYF.

The rearrangement links TRBV3-1 to TRBJ1-1. Germline CDR1 is LGHDT and CDR2 is YNNKEL (reference sequence). CDR3 length equals 17 residues. The CDR3 here is CASSQDPFGEGNTEAFF.

The chain couples TRBV4-3 to TRBJ2-7; with no DNA, the TCRdb D assignment of TRBD1 cannot be verified. The CDR3 runs to 13 residues. Looked up from germline, CDR1 is LGHNA and CDR2 is YSLEER. The chain's CDR3 is CASSHGQLSEQYF.

The CDR3 protein is CASSQGGTGFQPQHF. The chain recombines TRBV14 with TRBJ1-5; the TCRdb call, TRBD1, lacks DNA for checking. The germline CDR1 and CDR2 sequences are SGHDN and FVKESK. This CDR3 is built from 15 residues. Drawing the rest from reference TRBV14 and TRBJ1-5, the complete variable domain is EAGVTQFPSHSVIEKGQTVTLRCDPISGHDNLYWYRRVMGKEIKFLLHFVKESKQDESGMPNNRFLAERTGGTYSTLKVQPAELEDSGVYFCASSQGGTGFQPQHFGDGTRLSIL.

The genes are TRBV27 and TRBJ2-2; no DNA is available, so the TRBD2 call from TCRdb remains unchecked. The CDR3 has 17 residues. Germline-derived CDR1 and CDR2 are MNHEY and SMNVEV (reference sequence). CDR3 sequence reads: CASSFRTGGGNTGELFF.

The chain is built from TRBV21-1 and TRBJ1-1. TRBV21-1 represents a pseudogene. This CDR3 is 14 amino acids long. CDR3 loop: CASSKFVRWFEAFF.

The chain employs TRBV7-2 and TRBJ2-1. CDR3 size: 15 residues. Germline CDR1 is SGHTA and CDR2 is FQGNSA. The CDR3 loop reads CASSLRLSSYNEQFF.